Below are 13 T cell receptor beta chains sequenced from a single sample in a study of T-cell reconstitution after alpha-beta-depleted transplantation in children. Preparation of the TCRbeta library was carried out with unique molecular identifiers. TCRdb analysed the PCR reads with MiXCR anew, one entry per CDR3 protein. The sample includes 300,000 to 350,000 distinct CDR3 sequences, 15% to 20% seen only once; the top ten take approximately 38%. This sample comprised PBMCs, mostly from graft donor cells, obtained 360 days after TCRalphabeta/CD19-depleted stem cell transplant. All receptors come from a male patient aged 2 to 10 who had a stem cell transplant for acute lymphoblastic leukemia, so the T cells may come from the graft donor.

This clonotype showed up just a few times. The CDR3 nucleotides are TGCGCCAGCAGCTGGACGACAGGGATTGATTCACCCCTCCACTTT. Translation: CASSWTTGIDSPLHF. The chain is built from TRBV5-1 and TRBJ1-6, with 7 nucleotides matching TRBD1. CDR1 is SGHRS, CDR2 YFSETQ, per germline. CDR3 length: 15 amino acids. V shed 3 bases, J shed 8 bases, and the junction held 8 bases outside the gene matches.

In its sample, this clonotype was seen a few times. The rearrangement joins TRBV7-9 to TRBJ2-3; a weak D match, TRBD1 (5 bases). The CDR3 length is 16 residues. Per the germline V gene, CDR1 is SEHNR and CDR2 is FQNEAQ (reference sequence). V shed 5 bases and J shed 1 base, with 16 bases lying between them. CDR3 coding DNA: TGTGCCAGCAGCCATCCGCAGGGCGAGGGCACAGATACGCAGTATTTT. Amino acids: CASSHPQGEGTDTQYF.

This clonotype was detected only a few times. J is TRBJ2-7 and V is TRBV11-2; no definite D call. Between the trimmed V and J ends, which lost 7 bases and 0 bases, there was a span of 4 bases. This CDR3 comprises 11 residues. Germline V lookup: CDR1 SGHAT, CDR2 FQNNGV. CDR3 DNA sequence: TGTGCCAGCACCTACTCCTACGAGCAGTACTTC. Encoded protein: CASTYSYEQYF.

The chain employs TRBV12-3 or TRBV12-4 and TRBJ2-7, with D possibly TRBD1 on 5 matching bases. V dropped 5 bases and J dropped 7 bases, with 12 bases sitting between them. CDR3 length: 12 amino acids. The DNA of the CDR3 is TGTGCCAGCAGTGCGCCCCCAGGGGAGCAGTACTTC. Translation: CASSAPPGEQYF.

This clonotype occurred a few times. The chain links TRBV20-1 to TRBJ2-1; 10 positions agree with TRBD2. Per germline, CDR1 DFQATT and CDR2 SNEGSKA (reference sequence). The CDR3 contains 17 residues. The junction had 13 bases not matched to a gene; V was cut back by 4 bases and J by 4 bases. Here the CDR3 DNA reads TGCAGTGCTACCGGACTAGCGGTAGGGATTCAATACAATGAGCAGTTCTTC. This encodes CSATGLAVGIQYNEQFF.

This rearrangement joins TRBV27 to TRBJ1-4, with D possibly matching TRBD1 (6 bases). V gave up 3 bases and J gave up 7 bases, with 15 bases separating them. This CDR3 has 15 residues. Germline V lookup: CDR1 MNHEY, CDR2 SMNVEV (reference sequence). This CDR3 is CASSFAWGLGEKLFF. For the CDR3, the DNA is TGTGCCAGCAGTTTTGCCTGGGGGCTGGGTGAAAAACTGTTTTTT.

This chain joins TRBV7-9 and TRBJ2-1; no firm D call. The CDR3 is made up of 12 amino acids. The V gene's germline CDR1 is SEHNR and CDR2 FQNEAQ (reference sequence). Trimming took 1 base from V and 7 from J, leaving 5 bases between them. The CDR3: CASSLVQNEQFF. The CDR3 nucleotides read TGTGCCAGCAGCTTAGTCCAGAATGAGCAGTTCTTC.

Only a few counts were recorded for this clonotype. The V and J genes are TRBV20-1 and TRBJ1-1; D is unresolved. The CDR3 loop spans 11 amino acids. The germline V gene has CDR1 DFQATT and CDR2 SNEGSKA (reference sequence). Trimming shortened V by 2 bases and J by 7 bases, and 8 bases separated the two germline ends. The CDR3 loop is CSARNSHEAFF. The CDR3 DNA sequence: TGCAGTGCTAGAAACAGCCATGAAGCTTTCTTT.

This clonotype was counted between two and nine times. V gene TRBV6-1 combines with J gene TRBJ2-7, with 12 nucleotides matching TRBD2. CDR3 size: 16 residues. The germline gives CDR1 MNHNS, CDR2 SASEGT. The J segment lost 6 bases and the V segment lost 6 bases, leaving 12 bases of the junction unmatched. CDR3 sequence (DNA): TGTGCCAGCAGGTCCCTGACTAGCGGGAGTCTTCCCGAGCAGTACTTC. Protein: CASRSLTSGSLPEQYF.

This clonotype was counted a single time. The chain recombines TRBV30 with TRBJ2-7; possibly TRBD1 for D (5 bases). Germline CDR1 is GTSNPN and CDR2 is SVGIG (reference sequence). The germline V and J ends were trimmed by 5 bases and 6 bases, with 23 bases remaining between them. CDR3 length equals 15 residues. The CDR3 nucleotides are TGTGCCTGGGTTCGGTTGAATCTCGGAAGGGGCGAGCAGTACTTC. Amino acid sequence: CAWVRLNLGRGEQYF.

This clonotype has more than one count but fewer than ten. V gene TRBV5-1 combines with J gene TRBJ2-1, with TRBD2 matching over 7 bases. CDR3 size: 16 residues. Germline V CDR1 and CDR2: SGHRS, YFSETQ. The ends lost 2 bases at V and 4 bases at J; junction bases unmatched: 9. Here the CDR3 reads CASSFDGRTVYNEQFF. The CDR3 nucleotides read TGCGCCAGCAGCTTCGACGGGAGGACTGTGTACAATGAGCAGTTCTTC.

This clonotype was recorded many times. This chain uses TRBV9 with TRBJ2-2; D unclear. Germline CDR1 and CDR2: SGDLS and YYNGEE. The CDR3 is 14 residues long. With 4 bases removed from V and 6 bases from J, the gap between germline ends came to 13 bases. The CDR3 here is CASSTGPPAGELFF. The CDR3 DNA reads as TGTGCCAGCAGCACCGGACCCCCGGCCGGGGAGCTGTTTTTT.

This clonotype showed up just a few times. This chain connects TRBV6-2 or TRBV6-3 to TRBJ2-7, with TRBD1 matching 8 bases. With V trimmed by 2 bases and J by 3 bases, 9 bases remained unmatched. The CDR3 runs to 16 residues. CDR1 MNHEY and CDR2 SVGEGT come from the germline V gene. Here the CDR3 reads CASSYHVQGAVYEQYF. CDR3 in DNA: TGTGCCAGCAGTTACCATGTCCAGGGGGCTGTCTACGAGCAGTACTTC.